The clone carrying this T cell receptor beta chain was observed a handful of times. From the 5' RACE reads, TCRdb called clonotypes with MiXCR, one entry per CDR3 protein. The profile shows approximately 550,000 distinct CDR3 sequences, roughly a fifth of them singletons. The data were taken from a study of T cells after yellow fever vaccination. This CDR3 is 11 amino acids long. In germline, CDR1 is SQVTM, CDR2 ANQGSEA. The germline V and J ends were trimmed by 8 bases and 1 base, with 6 bases remaining between them. Here the sequenced sample was PBMCs, taken 15 days after the yellow fever booster vaccination. The sequence was collected from a man aged 30-40 years who received the YFV17D yellow fever vaccine. V and J are TRBV29-1 and TRBJ2-1; D not resolved. CDR3 DNA: TGCAGCACTGGTTCCTACAATGAGCAGTTCTTC. Protein product: CSTGSYNEQFF.